This TCR beta chain was documented in a study of cytotoxic CD8 clonotypes in ibrutinib-treated CLL. The CDR3 spans 14 residues. Germline V gene lookup returns CDR1 SNHLY and CDR2 FYNNEI. The V end lost 5 bases, the J end lost 4 bases, and 14 bases lay between the germline ends. The table came from immunoSEQ multiplex PCR; TCRdb's copy has only in-frame clones and leaves some out. This table holds 110,000 to 150,000 clones, about 80% found once. The specimen was PBMCs, collected after 24 months of ibrutinib treatment. The V gene is TRBV2, the J gene TRBJ2-5; D not resolved. This TCR was sampled from a human donor with chronic lymphocytic leukemia. The CDR3 loop reads CASSLYRDLETQYF. The CDR3 DNA sequence: TGTGCCAGCAGTCTATACAGAGACCTAGAGACCCAGTACTTC.